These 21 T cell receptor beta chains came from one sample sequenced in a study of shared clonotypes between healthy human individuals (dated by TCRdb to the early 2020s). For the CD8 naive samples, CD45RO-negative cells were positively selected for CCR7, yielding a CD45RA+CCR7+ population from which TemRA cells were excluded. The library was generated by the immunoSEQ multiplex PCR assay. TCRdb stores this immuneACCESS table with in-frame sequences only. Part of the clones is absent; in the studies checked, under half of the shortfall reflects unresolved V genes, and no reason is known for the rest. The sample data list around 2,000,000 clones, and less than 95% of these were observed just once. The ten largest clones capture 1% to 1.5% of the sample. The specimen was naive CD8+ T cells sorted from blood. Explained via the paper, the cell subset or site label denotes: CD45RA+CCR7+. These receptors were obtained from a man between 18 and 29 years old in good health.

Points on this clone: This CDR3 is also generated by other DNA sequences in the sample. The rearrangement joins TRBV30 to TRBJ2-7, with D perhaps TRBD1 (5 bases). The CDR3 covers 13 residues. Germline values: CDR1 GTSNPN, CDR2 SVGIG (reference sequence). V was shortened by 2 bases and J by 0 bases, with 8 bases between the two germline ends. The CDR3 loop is CAWSLGVSYEQYF. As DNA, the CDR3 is TGTGCCTGGAGTCTAGGGGTCTCCTACGAGCAGTACTTC. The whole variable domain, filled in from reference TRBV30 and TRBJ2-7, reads SQTIHQWPATLVQPVGSPLSLECTVEGTSNPNLYWYRQAAGRGLQLLFYSVGIGQISSEVPQNLSASRPQDRQFILSSKKLLLSDSGFYLCAWSLGVSYEQYFGPGTRLTVT.

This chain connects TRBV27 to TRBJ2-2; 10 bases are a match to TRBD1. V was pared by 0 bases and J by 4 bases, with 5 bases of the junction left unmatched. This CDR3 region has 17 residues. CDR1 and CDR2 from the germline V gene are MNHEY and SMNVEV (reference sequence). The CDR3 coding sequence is TGTGCCAGCAGTTTATCGATTGACAGGGGGCTCACCGGGGAGCTGTTTTTT. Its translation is CASSLSIDRGLTGELFF.

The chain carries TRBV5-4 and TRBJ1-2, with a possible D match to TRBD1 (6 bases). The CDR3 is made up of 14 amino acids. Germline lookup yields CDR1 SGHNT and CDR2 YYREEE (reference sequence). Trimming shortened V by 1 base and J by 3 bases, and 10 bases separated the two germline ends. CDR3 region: CASSLNPGDYGYTF. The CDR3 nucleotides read TGTGCCAGCAGCTTGAACCCAGGGGACTATGGCTACACCTTC. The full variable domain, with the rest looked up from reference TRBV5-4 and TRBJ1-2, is ETGVTQSPTHLIKTRGQQVTLRCSSQSGHNTVSWYQQALGQGPQFIFQYYREEENGRGNFPPRFSGLQFPNYSSELNVNALELDDSALYLCASSLNPGDYGYTFGSGTRLTVV.

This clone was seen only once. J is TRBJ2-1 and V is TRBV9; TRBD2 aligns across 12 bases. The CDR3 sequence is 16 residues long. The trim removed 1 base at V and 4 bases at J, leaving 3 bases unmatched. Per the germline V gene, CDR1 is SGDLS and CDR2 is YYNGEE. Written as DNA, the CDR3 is TGTGCCAGCAGCGTAAGGGGGACTAGCGGGTACAATGAGCAGTTCTTC. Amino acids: CASSVRGTSGYNEQFF.

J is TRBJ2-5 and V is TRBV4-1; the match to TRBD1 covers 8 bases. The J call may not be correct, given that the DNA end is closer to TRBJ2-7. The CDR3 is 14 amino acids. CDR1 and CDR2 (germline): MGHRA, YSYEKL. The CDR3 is CASSHRDRRYEQYF. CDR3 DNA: TGCGCCAGCAGCCACCGGGACAGGAGATACGAGCAGTACTTC.

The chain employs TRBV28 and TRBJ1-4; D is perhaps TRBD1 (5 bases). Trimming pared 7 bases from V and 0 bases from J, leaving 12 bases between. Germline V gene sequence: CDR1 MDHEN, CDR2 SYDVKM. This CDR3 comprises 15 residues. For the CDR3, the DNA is TGTGCCAGCACCTTGGAAGGGGCAACTAATGAAAAACTGTTTTTT. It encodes CASTLEGATNEKLFF.

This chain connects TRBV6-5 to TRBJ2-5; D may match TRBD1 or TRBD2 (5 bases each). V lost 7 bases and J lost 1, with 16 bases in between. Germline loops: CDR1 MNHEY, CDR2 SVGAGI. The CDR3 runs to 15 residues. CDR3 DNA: TGTGCCAGCACCAAGTGGGGGAGCGGCCAAGAGACCCAGTACTTC. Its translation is CASTKWGSGQETQYF.

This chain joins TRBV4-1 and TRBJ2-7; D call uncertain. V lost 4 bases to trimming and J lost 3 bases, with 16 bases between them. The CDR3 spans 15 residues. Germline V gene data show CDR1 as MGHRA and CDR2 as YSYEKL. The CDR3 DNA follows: TGCGCCAGCAGCCCGTCCGGGCAGAGCAACTACGAGCAGTACTTC. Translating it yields CASSPSGQSNYEQYF.

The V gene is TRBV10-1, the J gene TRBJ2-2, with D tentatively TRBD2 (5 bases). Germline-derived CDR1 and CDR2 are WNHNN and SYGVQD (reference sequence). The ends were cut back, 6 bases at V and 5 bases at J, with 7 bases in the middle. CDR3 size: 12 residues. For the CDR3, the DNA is TGCGCCAGCAGACTAGTAACCGGGGAGCTGTTTTTT. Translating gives CASRLVTGELFF.

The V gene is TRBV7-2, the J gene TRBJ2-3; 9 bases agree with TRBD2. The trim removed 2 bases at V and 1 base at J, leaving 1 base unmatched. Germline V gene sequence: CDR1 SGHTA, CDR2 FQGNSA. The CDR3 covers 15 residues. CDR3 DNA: TGTGCCAGCAGCTTACCTAGCGGGGGCACAGATACGCAGTATTTT. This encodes CASSLPSGGTDTQYF.

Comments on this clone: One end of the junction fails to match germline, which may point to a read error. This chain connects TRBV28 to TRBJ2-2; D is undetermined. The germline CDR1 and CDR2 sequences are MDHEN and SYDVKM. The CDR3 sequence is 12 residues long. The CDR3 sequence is CAGSPDSGELFF. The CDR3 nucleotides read TGTGCCGGCAGTCCCGACTCCGGGGAGCTGTTTTTT.

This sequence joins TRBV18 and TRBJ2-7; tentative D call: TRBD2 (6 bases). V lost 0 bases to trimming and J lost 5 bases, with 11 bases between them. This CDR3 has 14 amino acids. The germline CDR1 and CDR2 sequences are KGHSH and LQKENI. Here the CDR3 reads CASSPPGLSHEQYF. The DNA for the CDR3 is TGTGCCAGCTCACCACCGGGACTGTCTCACGAGCAGTACTTC.

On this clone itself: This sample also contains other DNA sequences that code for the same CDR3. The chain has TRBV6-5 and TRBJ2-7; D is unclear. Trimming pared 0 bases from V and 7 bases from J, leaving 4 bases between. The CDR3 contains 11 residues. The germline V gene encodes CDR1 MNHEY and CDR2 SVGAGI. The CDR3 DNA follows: TGTGCCAGCAGTTACTCAGGGGAGCAGTACTTC. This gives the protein CASSYSGEQYF.

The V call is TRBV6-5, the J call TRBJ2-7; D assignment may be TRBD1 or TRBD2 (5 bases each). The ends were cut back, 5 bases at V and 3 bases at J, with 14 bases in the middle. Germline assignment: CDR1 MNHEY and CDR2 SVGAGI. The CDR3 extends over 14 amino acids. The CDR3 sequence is CASSRGTGFYEQYF. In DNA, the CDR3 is TGTGCCAGCAGTCGAGGGACCGGTTTCTACGAGCAGTACTTC.

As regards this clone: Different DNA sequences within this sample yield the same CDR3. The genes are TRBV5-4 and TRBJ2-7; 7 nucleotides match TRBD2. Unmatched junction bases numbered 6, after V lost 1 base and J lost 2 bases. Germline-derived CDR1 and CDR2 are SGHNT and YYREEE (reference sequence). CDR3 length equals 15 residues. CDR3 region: CASSLRTGGAYEQYF. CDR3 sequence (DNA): TGTGCCAGCAGCTTGAGAACGGGAGGTGCCTACGAGCAGTACTTC.

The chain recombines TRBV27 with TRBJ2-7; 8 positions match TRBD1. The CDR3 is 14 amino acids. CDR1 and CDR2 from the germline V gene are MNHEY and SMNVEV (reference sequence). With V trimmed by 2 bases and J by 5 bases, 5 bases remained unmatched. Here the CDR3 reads CASSLGRGLNEQYF. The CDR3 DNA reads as TGTGCCAGCAGTTTAGGCAGGGGGCTCAACGAGCAGTACTTC.

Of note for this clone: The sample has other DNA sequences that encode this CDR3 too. Here the CDR3 reads CASSLQGDTGELFF. In DNA, the CDR3 is TGTGCCAGCAGTTTACAGGGTGACACCGGGGAGCTGTTTTTT. The chain is built from TRBV28 and TRBJ2-2, with a weak D call TRBD1 (5 bases). Germline V gene sequence: CDR1 MDHEN, CDR2 SYDVKM. Trimming shortened V by 2 bases and J by 3 bases, and 7 bases separated the two germline ends. The CDR3 runs 14 residues.

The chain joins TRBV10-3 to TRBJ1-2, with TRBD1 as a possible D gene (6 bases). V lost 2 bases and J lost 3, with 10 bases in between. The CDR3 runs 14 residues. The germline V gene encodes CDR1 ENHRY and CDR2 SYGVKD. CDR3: CAISEPDRHYGYTF. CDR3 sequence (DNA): TGTGCCATCAGTGAGCCGGACAGACACTATGGCTACACCTTC.

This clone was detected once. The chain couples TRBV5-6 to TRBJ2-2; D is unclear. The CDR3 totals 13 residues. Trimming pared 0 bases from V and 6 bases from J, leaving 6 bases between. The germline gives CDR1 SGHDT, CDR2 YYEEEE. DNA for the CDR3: TGTGCCAGCAGCTTGGAAGGGCCCGGGGAGCTGTTTTTT. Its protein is CASSLEGPGELFF. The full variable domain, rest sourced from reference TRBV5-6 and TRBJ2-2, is DAGVTQSPTHLIKTRGQQVTLRCSPKSGHDTVSWYQQALGQGPQFIFQYYEEEERQRGNFPDRFSGHQFPNYSSELNVNALLLGDSALYLCASSLEGPGELFFGEGSRLTVL.

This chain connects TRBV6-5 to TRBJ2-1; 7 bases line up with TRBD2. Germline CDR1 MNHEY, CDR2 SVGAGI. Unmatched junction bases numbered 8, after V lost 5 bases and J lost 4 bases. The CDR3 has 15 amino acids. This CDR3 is CASSGGRGSYNEQFF. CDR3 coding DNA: TGTGCCAGCAGTGGCGGGAGAGGTAGTTACAATGAGCAGTTCTTC.

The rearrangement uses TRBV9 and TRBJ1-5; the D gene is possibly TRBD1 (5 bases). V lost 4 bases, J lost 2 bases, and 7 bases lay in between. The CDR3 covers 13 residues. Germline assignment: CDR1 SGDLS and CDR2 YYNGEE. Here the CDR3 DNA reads TGTGCCAGCAGCACACAGGGCAATCAGCCCCAGCATTTT. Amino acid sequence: CASSTQGNQPQHF.